The source of this TCR beta chain is a study of PD-L1 blockade in urothelial cancer. Background on the study: Enrolled patients had been treated previously with 0 to 3 chemotherapy regimens.

Spiked synthetic TCR analogs estimated absolute template abundance per PCR. The method was immunoSEQ multiplex PCR; TCRdb's version includes in-frame clones alone and lacks a portion of them. The top ten hold 8.5% to 12% of the sample, which has 45,000 to 50,000 clones, roughly 78% seen once. The CDR3 loop spans 14 amino acids. The germline V gene encodes CDR1 MDHEN and CDR2 SYDVKM. The trim removed 8 bases at V and 5 bases at J, leaving 10 bases unmatched. Time point in this sample: pretreatment peripheral blood. The chain has TRBV28 and TRBJ2-7; the match to TRBD1 covers 9 bases. Sample: PBMCs, taken around atezolizumab (anti-PD-L1) treatment. The receptor was isolated from a man aged 65 to 79 with urothelial cancer. The CDR3 DNA is TGTGCCAGCCGTCCGGCGGACAGGGGTAACGAGCAGTACTTC. Translation gives CASRPADRGNEQYF.